This T cell receptor (beta chain) was recorded in a study of blood T cell repertoires in COVID-19 (dated by TCRdb to about 2020). About the study as a whole: Samples covering the acute and convalescent phases of COVID-19 were provided by collaborators in the United States, Italy and Spain. Samples came from the ongoing ImmuneRACE study (first 160 participants) plus 1,254 subjects from 6 global collaborators. Subjects who had been exposed to COVID-19, were actively infected with it, or had recovered from it provided the deeply sampled blood TCRbeta repertoires that made up the dataset. Where HLA class I and class II types were available, the types were taken from metadata supplied by the sample provider, not from assay-based typing. Sample metadata almost always included a de-identified subject ID, COVID-19 status, age in years and sex. The prospective study material was composed of cDNA or gDNA derived from T cells, B-cell-depleted T cells, or PBMCs. The repertoires were made available in a free public database intended to serve as a resource for research on the immune response to SARS-CoV-2.

Note on this clone: Its target antigen remains unknown. No clone much larger than this one lies a single base away; base qualities are absent.

General findings and caveats noted by the study authors: Clinical and demographic metadata were provided uncurated, with the amount varying by source and participant.

Counted from cysteine to phenylalanine, this CDR3 has 16 amino acids. Here the CDR3 DNA is all that survives: 48 bases in frame from base 1. Between the V and J ends, shortened by 2 bases and 2 bases respectively, the junction contains 13 bases. CDR1 MDHEN and CDR2 SYDVKM were looked up in the germline V gene. One collaborating source in Seattle enrolled patients during active infection and followed them longitudinally through the course of disease. Each collaborating institution followed its own protocols to collect whole blood in K2EDTA tubes. For TCRbeta analysis, collaborator samples were shipped as frozen whole blood, as isolated PBMCs, or as DNA extracted from either sample type. TCRbeta CDR3 regions were amplified from genomic DNA by means of the immunoSEQ Assay, a bias-controlled multiplex PCR. The authors' analysis ran thus. The number of nucleated cells in each sample was estimated by amplification of reference gene primers within the assay. Sequence reads were collapsed and filtered to measure the absolute abundance of every unique TCRbeta CDR3 rearrangement. For each sample, productive Simpson clonality was calculated by taking the square root of Simpson's diversity index across productive rearrangements. TCRdb carries this immuneACCESS record with in-frame sequences only. Its versions omit some clonotypes, under half of them owing to an unresolved V gene in the studies checked, with the rest unexplained. V and J calls and clone size are given by that table; D and trimming were obtained from the DNA. This sample comprises roughly 150,000 clones, 85% to 90% of them detected only once. The ten biggest clones cover 2.5% to 3% of the sample.

The sequence was collected from a woman older than 75 with COVID-19, enrolled during active disease. Recombination joined TRBV28 with TRBJ1-5, with the D segment identity uncertain. Sequences were obtained from peripheral blood. The DNA sequence reads TGTGCCAGCAGTTTAGTAGGAGCAAAGGGCAATCAGCCCCAGCATTTT. This translates into CASSLVGAKGNQPQHF.